These 3 T cell receptor beta chains were sequenced from one sample in a study of shared clonotypes between healthy human individuals. Sequencing used immunoSEQ multiplex PCR; TCRdb keeps in-frame clones, though not all of them. The data hold about 1,500,000 clones, with over 95% observed a single time. The sequenced sample consisted of naive CD4+ T cells sorted from blood. Indicated subset: CD45RA+ positively selected. All receptors come from a man aged 25-45 years in good health.

This rearrangement joins TRBV29-1 to TRBJ1-2; D remains unclear. V was clipped by 4 bases and J by 2 bases, with 11 bases between them. Germline V gene sequence: CDR1 SQVTM, CDR2 ANQGSEA. This CDR3 has 13 residues. CDR3 bases: TGCAGCGTTGCCCAACTACAAAACTATGGCTACACCTTC. It translates to CSVAQLQNYGYTF.

The J gene is TRBJ2-1, the V gene TRBV5-1; weak D call: TRBD2 (5 bases). The CDR3 contains 16 residues. Trimming left V 0 bases short and J 0 bases short, with 10 bases between. CDR1 and CDR2 from the germline V gene are SGHRS and YFSETQ. CDR3 DNA: TGCGCCAGCAGCTTGGTAGGGAGTATCTCCTACAATGAGCAGTTCTTC. This codes for CASSLVGSISYNEQFF. The full variable domain, its missing parts supplied by reference TRBV5-1 and TRBJ2-1, is KAGVTQTPRYLIKTRGQQVTLSCSPISGHRSVSWYQQTPGQGLQFLFEYFSETQRNKGNFPGRFSGRQFSNSRSEMNVSTLELGDSALYLCASSLVGSISYNEQFFGPGTRLTVL.

V is TRBV10-3 and J is TRBJ2-7; a possible D gene is TRBD1 (6 bases). The CDR3 covers 14 residues. The germline V and J ends were trimmed by 4 bases and 3 bases, with 13 bases remaining between them. Per the germline V gene, CDR1 is ENHRY and CDR2 is SYGVKD. The CDR3 loop reads CAISADRNFYEQYF. The CDR3 bases are TGTGCCATCAGTGCCGACAGGAATTTCTACGAGCAGTACTTC.